These T cell receptor beta chains were read from a single sample in a study of molecular identifiers for immune sequencing clone quantification. One entry per CDR3 protein, called by TCRdb with MiXCR from the PCR reads. The sample lists about 500,000 distinct CDR3 sequences, roughly a fifth occurring once. Sequences were obtained from naive CD8+ T cells from blood, with Jurkat cell RNA spiked in. These receptors originate from a human donor in good health. Some libraries in this study had Jurkat cell RNA spiked in. CDR3s include the opening cysteine and the closing phenylalanine or tryptophan. Each record gives: clone size, D gene, J gene, CDR3 length, V gene, CDR3 DNA, CDR3 protein. A D gene is named only where the DNA matches it firmly. Expanded clones get a size class; other rows say once, few or many, or leave the size out.

size: -
D: -
J: TRBJ1-5
length: 12
V: TRBV27
DNA: TGTGCCAGCAGTTCCTACAATCAGCCCCAGCATTTT
CDR3: CASSSYNQPQHF

size: few
D: -
J: TRBJ2-7
length: 13
V: TRBV9
DNA: TGTGCCAGCAGCGTAGTTCCTGGGCGGGAGCAGTACTTC
CDR3: CASSVVPGREQYF

size: many
D: -
J: TRBJ2-3
length: 12
V: TRBV11-2
DNA: TGTGCCAGCAGCTTATCCCAAGATACGCAGTATTTT
CDR3: CASSLSQDTQYF

size: many
D: -
J: TRBJ2-7
length: 13
V: TRBV5-5
DNA: TGTGCCAGCAGCGCCACGTGGTCCTACGAGCAGTACTTC
CDR3: CASSATWSYEQYF

size: many
D: -
J: TRBJ2-3
length: 13
V: TRBV6-2/TRBV6-3
DNA: TGTGCCAGCAGTTATTGGACCGCGGATACGCAGTATTTT
CDR3: CASSYWTADTQYF

size: once
D: TRBD1
J: TRBJ1-5
length: 17
V: TRBV4-3
DNA: TGCGCCAGCAGCCAAGATAGGACAGGTAATACTCGTCAGCCCCGGCATTTT
CDR3: CASSQDRTGNTRQPRHF

size: -
D: TRBD2
J: TRBJ2-1
length: 14
V: TRBV14
DNA: TGTGCCAGCAGGCCCAGCGGGGGCCACAATGAGCAGTTCTTC
CDR3: CASRPSGGHNEQFF

size: -
D: -
J: TRBJ2-7
length: 14
V: TRBV4-1
DNA: TGCGCCAGCAGCCAAGCGGAGGGGGTGGGGGAGCAGTACTTC
CDR3: CASSQAEGVGEQYF

size: -
D: TRBD1
J: TRBJ2-1
length: 16
V: TRBV30
DNA: TGTGCCCTCCGGGACAGAAGTATGAGGGACTACAATGAGCAGTTCTTC
CDR3: CALRDRSMRDYNEQFF

size: -
D: TRBD1
J: TRBJ2-7
length: 13
V: TRBV27
DNA: TGTGCCAGCAGTGGGGACAGGGGTTGCGAGCAGTACTTC
CDR3: CASSGDRGCEQYF

size: many
D: TRBD1
J: TRBJ1-2
length: 14
V: TRBV7-9
DNA: TGTGCCAGCAGCCCTACAGACAGGGGCTATGGCTACACCTTC
CDR3: CASSPTDRGYGYTF

size: many
D: -
J: TRBJ2-7
length: 15
V: TRBV29-1
DNA: TGCAGCGTTGAAGTTGGGACCGTTGTATCCTACGAGCAGTACTTC
CDR3: CSVEVGTVVSYEQYF

size: many
D: -
J: TRBJ2-3
length: 12
V: TRBV6-5
DNA: TGTGCCAGCAGTACGAGGATAGATACGCAGTATTTT
CDR3: CASSTRIDTQYF

size: many
D: -
J: TRBJ1-1
length: 14
V: TRBV30
DNA: -
CDR3: CAWSVRFGGTEAFF

size: -
D: -
J: TRBJ2-5
length: 12
V: TRBV9
DNA: TGTGCCAGCAGCGTAGGGGGTGAGACCCAGTACTTC
CDR3: CASSVGGETQYF

size: once
D: TRBD1
J: TRBJ2-7
length: 16
V: TRBV11-3
DNA: TGTGCCAGCAGCCCGAAGGGGGCATCAGGAACCTACGAGCAGTACTTC
CDR3: CASSPKGASGTYEQYF

size: -
D: -
J: TRBJ1-1
length: 14
V: TRBV27
DNA: TGTGCCAGCAGTTCCGGGTCAGTCAACGGTGAAGCTTTCTTT
CDR3: CASSSGSVNGEAFF

size: -
D: TRBD1
J: TRBJ1-3
length: 15
V: TRBV6-5
DNA: TGTGCCAGCAGTTACGGGACAGGGGATAGTAACACCATATATTTT
CDR3: CASSYGTGDSNTIYF

size: many
D: TRBD2
J: TRBJ2-5
length: 17
V: TRBV28
DNA: TGTGCCAGCAGTTTAAACGAAGCGGGGATGTACCAAGAGACCCAGTACTTC
CDR3: CASSLNEAGMYQETQYF

size: -
D: TRBD1
J: TRBJ2-7
length: 16
V: TRBV6-5
DNA: TGTGTCAGCAGTTACTCGGGACAGAGCTGGTCCTACGAGCAGTACTTC
CDR3: CVSSYSGQSWSYEQYF

size: many
D: -
J: TRBJ2-5
length: 12
V: TRBV5-4
DNA: TGTGCCAGCCGACTGACCGGGGGAGACCAGTACTTC
CDR3: CASRLTGGDQYF

size: -
D: TRBD2
J: TRBJ2-1
length: 14
V: TRBV28
DNA: TGTGCCAGCAGTACCCGACTAGCTGACAATGAGCAGTTCTTC
CDR3: CASSTRLADNEQFF

size: -
D: -
J: TRBJ2-7
length: 13
V: TRBV6-5
DNA: TGTGCCAGCAGTTACGCGGCCGGCTACGAGCAGCACTTC
CDR3: CASSYAAGYEQHF

size: few
D: TRBD1
J: TRBJ2-1
length: 13
V: TRBV27
DNA: TGTGCCAGCAGTCGGGACAGGTACAATGAGCAGTTCTTC
CDR3: CASSRDRYNEQFF

size: many
D: TRBD1
J: TRBJ1-1
length: 15
V: TRBV5-5
DNA: TGTGCCAGCAGCTTGCCGGACAGGGTGAACACTGAAGCTTTCTTT
CDR3: CASSLPDRVNTEAFF

size: many
D: TRBD2
J: TRBJ2-7
length: 13
V: TRBV29-1
DNA: TGCAGCGTTACCGGACTAGCGGCCTACGAGCAGTACTTC
CDR3: CSVTGLAAYEQYF